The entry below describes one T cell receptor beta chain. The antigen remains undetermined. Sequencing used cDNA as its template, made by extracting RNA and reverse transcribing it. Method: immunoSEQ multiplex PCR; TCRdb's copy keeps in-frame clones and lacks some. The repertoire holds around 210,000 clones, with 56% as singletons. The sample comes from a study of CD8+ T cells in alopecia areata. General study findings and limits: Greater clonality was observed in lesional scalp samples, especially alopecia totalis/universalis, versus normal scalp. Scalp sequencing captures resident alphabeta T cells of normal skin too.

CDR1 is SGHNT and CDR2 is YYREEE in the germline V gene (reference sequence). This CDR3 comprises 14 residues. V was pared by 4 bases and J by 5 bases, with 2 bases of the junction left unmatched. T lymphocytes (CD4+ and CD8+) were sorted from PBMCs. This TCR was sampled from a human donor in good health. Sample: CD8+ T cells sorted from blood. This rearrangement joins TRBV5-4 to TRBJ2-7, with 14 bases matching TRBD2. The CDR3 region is CASSKGLAGDEQYF. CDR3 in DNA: TGTGCCAGCAGCAAGGGACTAGCGGGGGACGAGCAGTACTTC.